A single sample gave rise to the 24 T cell receptor beta chains below, sequenced in a study of technical replicates of blood from a handful of donors. TCRdb keeps only in-frame clones here, not all; method: immunoSEQ multiplex PCR. Of approximately 58,000 clones detected, 75% to 90% appear once; the ten largest clones hold approximately 5%. The sample consisted of PBMCs. The receptors come from a human donor in good health. Some clones in this sample may be carry-over from other donors' samples.

This rearrangement joins TRBV11-1 to TRBJ1-6; 11 nucleotides agree with TRBD1. The V and J ends lost 4 bases and 7 bases, in that order; junction bases with no gene match: 6. Germline values: CDR1 SGHAT, CDR2 FQDESV (reference sequence). CDR3 length equals 16 residues. As DNA, the CDR3 is TGTGCCAGCAGCTCCGGACAGGGGGCAAAGAATTCACCCCTCCACTTT. Residues: CASSSGQGAKNSPLHF.

The chain couples TRBV11-2 to TRBJ1-6; D unresolved. The CDR3 length is 14 residues. CDR1 SGHAT and CDR2 FQNNGV come from the germline V gene. The V and J ends lost 2 bases and 7 bases respectively, with 9 bases between them. DNA for the CDR3: TGTGCCAGCAGCTTACGTTACTTAAATTCACCCCTCCACTTT. Protein product: CASSLRYLNSPLHF.

The chain has TRBV7-8 and TRBJ1-5; D might be TRBD1 (6 bases). Trimming left V 3 bases short and J 4 bases short, with 16 bases between. The CDR3 length is 16 residues. CDR1 and CDR2 from the germline V gene are SGHVS and FQNEAQ. In DNA, the CDR3 is TGTGCCAGCAGCTTCTACTCCGGGACACTTAATCAGCCCCAGCATTTT. It translates to CASSFYSGTLNQPQHF.

The V call is TRBV4-2, the J call TRBJ2-3, with TRBD2 identical over 8 bases. The CDR3 is 16 residues long. With V trimmed by 4 bases and J by 2 bases, 8 bases remained unmatched. Germline-derived CDR1 and CDR2 are LGHNA and YNFKEQ. The CDR3 is CASSPPAGGLTDTQYF. In DNA form, the CDR3 reads TGTGCCAGCAGCCCCCCTGCGGGGGGCCTCACAGATACGCAGTATTTT.

The CDR3 DNA sequence: TGTGCCAGCAGCCCGGGCGGGGCGCTGGAGACCCAGTACTTC. Protein sequence: CASSPGGALETQYF. The rearrangement links TRBV7-2 to TRBJ2-5, with D possibly TRBD2 on 6 matching bases. With 5 bases removed from V and 5 bases from J, the gap between germline ends came to 15 bases. The length of the CDR3 is 14 residues. Per the germline V gene, CDR1 is SGHTA and CDR2 is FQGNSA.

This sequence joins TRBV7-2 and TRBJ1-1; D is unresolved. In germline, CDR1 is SGHTA, CDR2 FQGNSA. This CDR3 is built from 16 residues. V lost 1 base and J lost 0, with 12 bases in between. The CDR3 DNA is TGTGCCAGCAGCTTAGTCCCTCCAACTTTGAACACTGAAGCTTTCTTT. Translated, it gives CASSLVPPTLNTEAFF.

This chain uses TRBV9 with TRBJ1-1; possibly TRBD1 for D (5 bases). Trimming pared 0 bases from V and 4 bases from J, leaving 10 bases between. Germline CDR1 SGDLS, CDR2 YYNGEE. CDR3 size: 14 residues. CDR3 amino acids: CASSVGGKFTEAFF. The DNA of the CDR3 is TGTGCCAGCAGCGTAGGGGGCAAATTCACTGAAGCTTTCTTT.

J is TRBJ2-7 and V is TRBV10-3, with D tentatively TRBD2 (6 bases). The length of the CDR3 is 15 residues. Trimming removed 3 bases at V and 7 bases at J, with 19 bases between. The germline V gene encodes CDR1 ENHRY and CDR2 SYGVKD. This CDR3 reads CAISDEVQTAGEQYF. CDR3 sequence (DNA): TGTGCCATCAGTGACGAGGTTCAGACGGCGGGGGAGCAGTACTTC.

V is TRBV7-9 and J is TRBJ2-2; possible D gene TRBD2, 6 bases. The CDR3 has 15 amino acids. Per germline, CDR1 SEHNR and CDR2 FQNEAQ (reference sequence). V gave up 6 bases and J gave up 6 bases, with 17 bases separating them. For the CDR3, the DNA is TGTGCCAGCAGAGCGGGCCTAGCCGATTCCGGGGAGCTGTTTTTT. This translates into CASRAGLADSGELFF.

This clone has only one observation. The V and J genes are TRBV15 and TRBJ1-5; 7 nucleotides align to TRBD1. Looked up from germline, CDR1 is LNHNV and CDR2 is YYDKDF (reference sequence). CDR3 size: 15 residues. J gave up 2 bases and V 3 bases, and 4 bases lay outside the gene matches. CDR3 in amino acids: CATSSDRVGNQPQHF. DNA of the CDR3: TGTGCCACCAGCAGTGACAGGGTTGGCAATCAGCCCCAGCATTTT.

The chain recombines TRBV5-1 with TRBJ1-1, with D perhaps TRBD1 (6 bases). The CDR3 totals 14 residues. Germline V gives CDR1 SGHRS, CDR2 YFSETQ. V lost 0 bases to trimming and J lost 5 bases, with 11 bases between them. As DNA, the CDR3 is TGCGCCAGCAGCTTGGAAGGGGGACGGACTGAAGCTTTCTTT. Translated, it gives CASSLEGGRTEAFF.

The rearrangement joins TRBV5-6 to TRBJ2-7; TRBD2 might be the D (7 bases). V was pared by 2 bases and J by 3 bases, with 12 bases between. Germline CDR1 and CDR2: SGHDT and YYEEEE. The CDR3 extends over 14 amino acids. CDR3 residues: CASSFRGARYEQYF. CDR3 DNA: TGTGCCAGCAGCTTTCGGGGGGCGCGCTACGAGCAGTACTTC.

This chain joins TRBV7-2 and TRBJ2-3, with D hard to call. This CDR3 is built from 15 residues. V lost 5 bases and J lost 0, with 12 bases in between. Germline CDR1 is SGHTA and CDR2 is FQGNSA. The CDR3 spells CASSTFGGSTDTQYF. CDR3 DNA: TGTGCCAGCAGCACCTTCGGCGGAAGCACAGATACGCAGTATTTT.

This chain connects TRBV30 to TRBJ1-2; TRBD1 aligns across 8 bases. The length of the CDR3 is 13 residues. V shed 4 bases, J shed 7 bases, and the junction held 8 bases outside the gene matches. In germline, CDR1 is GTSNPN, CDR2 SVGIG (reference sequence). The CDR3 DNA reads as TGTGCCTGGACGGCAGGGGGCGCTTCTGGCTACACCTTC. Translated, it gives CAWTAGGASGYTF.

The chain carries TRBV7-8 and TRBJ2-2, with D possibly TRBD1 on 5 matching bases. The CDR3 has 13 residues. Germline values: CDR1 SGHVS, CDR2 FQNEAQ. Trimming stripped 3 bases from V and 7 bases from J, with 9 bases between. The CDR3 DNA sequence: TGTGCCAGCAGCTTGGGGCCCTTCGGGGAGCTGTTTTTT. It codes for CASSLGPFGELFF.

The rearrangement uses TRBV7-2 and TRBJ2-3; no definite D call. Trimming stripped 5 bases from V and 0 bases from J, with 9 bases between. The length of the CDR3 is 14 residues. Germline assignment: CDR1 SGHTA and CDR2 FQGNSA. The CDR3 DNA reads TGTGCCAGCAGCCCACGGTCAAGCACAGATACGCAGTATTTT. This encodes CASSPRSSTDTQYF.

This chain joins TRBV10-3 and TRBJ1-2; TRBD1 matches at 11 bases. From germline, CDR1 is ENHRY and CDR2 SYGVKD. V shed 8 bases and J 7 bases; nucleotides not matched to a gene: 3. The length of the CDR3 is 12 residues. The CDR3 is CAIGTGGVGYTF. Here the CDR3 DNA reads TGTGCCATCGGGACAGGGGGGGTTGGCTACACCTTC.

This chain links TRBV5-4 with TRBJ2-3; TRBD2 might be the D (5 bases). There are 13 residues in the CDR3. Germline CDR1 SGHNT, CDR2 YYREEE (reference sequence). V shed 3 bases and J shed 4 bases, with 9 bases lying between them. The CDR3 loop reads CASSSWGADTQYF. CDR3 sequence (DNA): TGTGCCAGCAGCTCCTGGGGAGCAGATACGCAGTATTTT. Combining the CDR3 with reference TRBV5-4 and TRBJ2-3 gives the whole variable domain ETGVTQSPTHLIKTRGQQVTLRCSSQSGHNTVSWYQQALGQGPQFIFQYYREEENGRGNFPPRFSGLQFPNYSSELNVNALELDDSALYLCASSSWGADTQYFGPGTRLTVL.

This chain links TRBV18 with TRBJ1-2; unclear D gene. V was pared by 6 bases and J by 3 bases, with 14 bases between. CDR1 is KGHSH and CDR2 is LQKENI in the germline V gene. The length of the CDR3 is 14 residues. The CDR3 DNA is TGTGCCAGCTCCCCGAAGGACTCGGACTATGGCTACACCTTC. It specifies CASSPKDSDYGYTF.

The genes are TRBV5-1 and TRBJ2-2; maybe TRBD1 (5 bases). V dropped 0 bases and J dropped 0 bases, with 9 bases sitting between them. From germline, CDR1 is SGHRS and CDR2 YFSETQ. The CDR3 is 16 amino acids. Here the CDR3 DNA reads TGCGCCAGCAGCTTGGTTGGCAGGGCGAACACCGGGGAGCTGTTTTTT. Protein: CASSLVGRANTGELFF.

V usage is TRBV15 and J usage is TRBJ2-1; a weak D match, TRBD2 (6 bases). Deletions cut 3 bases from V and 7 bases from J, with 16 bases between. Germline V CDR1 and CDR2: LNHNV, YYDKDF (reference sequence). The CDR3 is 15 amino acids. CDR3 DNA sequence: TGTGCCACCAGCAGGGCGGGGTGGGGGTTGAATGAGCAGTTCTTC. Its translation: CATSRAGWGLNEQFF.

This clone was picked up one time. The chain links TRBV7-9 to TRBJ1-5; 7 nucleotides agree with TRBD1. Germline V gene data show CDR1 as SEHNR and CDR2 as FQNEAQ (reference sequence). The CDR3 contains 15 residues. J gave up 7 bases and V 5 bases, and 11 bases lay outside the gene matches. CDR3 region: CASSQGGGGGQPQHF. CDR3 DNA sequence: TGTGCCAGCAGCCAGGGGGGTGGGGGAGGCCAGCCCCAGCATTTT.

This sequence joins TRBV7-3 and TRBJ2-1; tentatively, D is TRBD2 (6 bases). The ends were cut back, 5 bases at V and 5 bases at J, with 22 bases in the middle. The V gene's germline CDR1 is SGHTA and CDR2 FQGTGA. This CDR3 has 17 residues. CDR3 residues: CASSPGTSPFGDNEQFF. The DNA for the CDR3 is TGTGCCAGCAGCCCAGGTACTAGCCCGTTTGGTGACAATGAGCAGTTCTTC.

The chain joins TRBV7-2 to TRBJ2-5; 10 bases are a match to TRBD2. The J segment lost 2 bases and the V segment lost 5 bases, leaving 8 bases of the junction unmatched. CDR3 length: 16 residues. Germline V gives CDR1 SGHTA, CDR2 FQGNSA. The CDR3 region is CASSMPGLARQETQYF. The CDR3 DNA reads as TGTGCCAGCAGCATGCCGGGACTAGCGCGGCAAGAGACCCAGTACTTC.